This TCR beta chain was captured by sequencing in a study of OX40 agonist ivuxolimab in advanced cancers. Study as a whole: The dose-escalation group included hepatocellular carcinoma, melanoma, renal cell carcinoma and head and neck cancer.

Profiling relied on immunoSEQ multiplex PCR, and the TCRdb table lists in-frame clones only, not all of them. Counted here are under 85,000 clones, 80% to 85% occurring once; the ten biggest clones make up about 8%. The CDR3 consists of 16 residues. The V segment lost 5 bases and the J segment 2 bases; nucleotides outside the gene matches: 8. Germline V gives CDR1 PRHDT, CDR2 FYEKMQ (reference sequence). This clone has only a few counts. The antigen is unknown. Overall study findings and caveats: CD8+ T cells showed, on average, more clonal expansion than CD4+ cells.

This TCR was recovered from an adult with an advanced solid tumor such as melanoma, head and neck, liver or kidney cancer. The sample here was CD4+ or CD8+ T cells sorted from blood, taken in a trial of the OX40 agonist ivuxolimab. V gene TRBV13 combines with J gene TRBJ2-7; 11 bases agree with TRBD2. The CDR3 nucleotides read TGTGCCAGCAGCCTATTAGCGGGGGGGACAACCTACGAGCAGTACTTC. This sequence encodes CASSLLAGGTTYEQYF.